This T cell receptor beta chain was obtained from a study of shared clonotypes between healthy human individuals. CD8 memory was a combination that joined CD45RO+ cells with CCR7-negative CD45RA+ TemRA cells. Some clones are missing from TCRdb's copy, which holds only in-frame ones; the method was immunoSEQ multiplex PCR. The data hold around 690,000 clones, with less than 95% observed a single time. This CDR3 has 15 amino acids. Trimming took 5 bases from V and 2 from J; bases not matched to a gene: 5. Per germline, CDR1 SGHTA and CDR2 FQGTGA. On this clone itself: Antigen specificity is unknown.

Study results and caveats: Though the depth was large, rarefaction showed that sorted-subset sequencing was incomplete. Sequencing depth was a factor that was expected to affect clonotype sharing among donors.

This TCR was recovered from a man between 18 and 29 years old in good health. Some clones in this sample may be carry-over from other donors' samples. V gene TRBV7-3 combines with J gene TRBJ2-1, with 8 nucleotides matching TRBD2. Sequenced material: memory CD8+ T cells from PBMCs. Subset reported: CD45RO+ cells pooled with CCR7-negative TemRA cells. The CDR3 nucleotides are TGTGCCAGCAGCCCCAGCGGGAGCGCCTACAATGAGCAGTTCTTC. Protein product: CASSPSGSAYNEQFF.